This entry features one T cell receptor (beta chain) sequence. Per germline, CDR1 LNHDA and CDR2 SQIVND (reference sequence). The CDR3 covers 15 residues. J lost 8 bases, V lost 6 bases, and 10 bases had no gene match. This sample is drawn from a study of blood T cell repertoires in COVID-19. Produced via immunoSEQ multiplex PCR; TCRdb's table is partial and in-frame only. The sample yields around 80,000 clones, roughly 78% seen once. This clonotype originated in a woman in her 70s with acute or convalescent COVID-19. The sample comprised peripheral blood. The chain is built from TRBV19 and TRBJ1-4; 9 bases fit TRBD1. The CDR3: CASSSHGTGNEKLFF. CDR3 coding DNA: TGTGCCAGTAGCTCCCATGGGACAGGGAACGAAAAACTGTTTTTT.